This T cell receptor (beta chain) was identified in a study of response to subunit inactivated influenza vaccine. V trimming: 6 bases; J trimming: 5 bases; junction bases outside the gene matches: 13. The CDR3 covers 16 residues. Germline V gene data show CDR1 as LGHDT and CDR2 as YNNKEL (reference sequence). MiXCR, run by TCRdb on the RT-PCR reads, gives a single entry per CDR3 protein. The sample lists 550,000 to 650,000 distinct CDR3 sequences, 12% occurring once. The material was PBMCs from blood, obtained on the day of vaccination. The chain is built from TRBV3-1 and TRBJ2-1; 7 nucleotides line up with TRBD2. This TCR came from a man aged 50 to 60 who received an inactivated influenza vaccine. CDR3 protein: CASRPKRSSGNNEQFF. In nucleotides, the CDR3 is TGTGCCAGCAGGCCTAAACGGTCTAGCGGAAACAATGAGCAGTTCTTC.